This entry features one T cell receptor beta chain sequence. Per the germline V gene, CDR1 is SGHTA and CDR2 is FQGNSA. V gave up 5 bases and J gave up 2 bases; unmatched junction bases: 5. The length of the CDR3 is 14 residues. This record comes from a study of blood T cell repertoires in COVID-19. Data came from immunoSEQ multiplex PCR; TCRdb stores just in-frame clones and leaves some out. The sample lists about 170,000 clones, over 75% occurring once. The sequence came from a woman between 50 and 59 years old who had recovered from COVID-19. Material: PBMCs or T cells enriched from blood (not recorded which). V usage is TRBV7-2 and J usage is TRBJ2-5; 7 bases line up with TRBD1. Written as DNA, the CDR3 is TGTGCCAGCAGCACCCACAGGGGTCAAGAGACCCAGTACTTC. Amino acids: CASSTHRGQETQYF.